This TCR beta chain was identified during a study of a mutant IDH1 vaccine in newly diagnosed glioma (dated by TCRdb to the early 2020s). Broadly, across the study: Vaccination was initiated 4-6 weeks after radiotherapy alone, or concurrently with temozolomide cycles in the chemotherapy-containing groups. Peripheral blood was drawn at six visits: V03 (baseline), V05, V07, V10, V12 and V13. Of the roughly 33 treated patients, about 60% were male and approximately 38% were female, and the mean age was roughly 40 years. For exploratory analyses, under 30 treated patients had longitudinal TCRB deep sequencing done wherever samples were available. The week-35 safety follow-up was designated visit V12, and the week-47 end of study was designated visit V13. Prior to enrollment, standard therapy consisting of radiotherapy alone, temozolomide alone, or radiochemotherapy with temozolomide had been administered to patients, with the combination being received by most patients.

Regarding this clone: Its recognized antigen is unknown. It has no much larger one-base neighbor in the sample; base qualities were not kept.

Receptor amplification or capture employed the immunoSEQ multiplex PCR assay. Rearranged TCR beta chain sequences were amplified with the hsTCRB Kit following the manufacturer's protocol. An Illumina MiSeq was used to sequence the TCRB libraries. For the original study's pipeline: The proprietary platform of the kit vendor was used for demultiplexing, trimming and gene mapping. TCRdb re-hosts the immuneACCESS table, in-frame sequences only. Its copies lack some clones; in the studies checked, an unresolved V gene accounts for under half of them, and the cause for the rest is not known. V, J and clone size derive from that table, while D and trimming were established from the DNA sequence. This sample holds about 69,000 clones; around 87% were observed only once. Together, the top ten hold 2% to 2.5% of the sample. The germline ends are 11 bases apart after V is trimmed by 1 base and J by 4 bases. The CDR3, cysteine through phenylalanine, is 14 amino acids long. The CDR3 DNA has 42 bases and is translated from base 1. For CDR1 and CDR2, the germline V gene lists SGDLS and YYNGEE.

The time point tag for this specimen amounts to: week 35, safety follow-up. Each vaccine dose, consisting of 300 ug of a 20-mer mutant IDH1 peptide in Montanide, was administered subcutaneously with topical imiquimod. Patients were given eight vaccinations, in weeks 1, 3, 5, 7, 11, 15, 19 and 23, which matched visits V03 through V10. Donors had newly diagnosed WHO grade 3 or 4 IDH1-mutant astrocytomas with loss of nuclear ATRX. The samples were drawn from NOA16, a multicentre, single-arm, open-label phase I trial in Germany that tested a mutant IDH1 peptide vaccine in humans for the first time. Genomic DNA for TCRB sequencing was extracted from EDTA blood using the DNeasy Blood and Tissue Kit. Results the study describes overall, beyond this receptor: Pseudoprogression seemed to be unrelated to changes in the top peripheral T cell clonotypes found by TCRB sequencing. PBMC samples for TCRB deep sequencing were selected based on availability. The authors stated that sample limitations prevented analyses of patient blood samples from being reproduced. Vaccine-induced immune responses across multiple MHC alleles were detected in over 80% of patients.

The sample was PBMCs, taken from a glioma patient whose treatment included an IDH1 peptide vaccine. The chain is assembled from TRBV9 and TRBJ1-1, and TRBD1 may be the D gene, going by 6 matching bases. This clonotype originated in a young man with glioma. CDR3 region: CASSVNTGTTEAFF. The DNA reads TGTGCCAGCAGCGTAAACACAGGGACCACTGAAGCTTTCTTT. The entire variable domain, with the stretches around the CDR3 drawn from the reference TRBV9 and TRBJ1-1 proteins, is DSGVTQTPKHLITATGQRVTLRCSPRSGDLSVYWYQQSLDQGLQFLIQYYNGEERAKGNILERFSAQQFPDLHSELNLSSLELGDSALYFCASSVNTGTTEAFFGQGTRLTVV.